These 8 T cell receptor beta chains were all obtained from the same sample, sequenced in a study of monozygotic twins with inflammatory bowel disease. TCRdb re-called the 5' RACE reads; every CDR3 protein appears as one record, without DNA. The listing records some 170,000 distinct CDR3 sequences. Input material: blood. Receptors were obtained from a human donor with ulcerative colitis or Crohn's disease, or a healthy co-twin of an affected twin (not recorded which).

This sequence joins TRBV30 and TRBJ1-2; TCRdb reports TRBD1, a call that lacks DNA to check it against. The CDR3 has 14 residues. From germline, CDR1 is GTSNPN and CDR2 SVGIG (reference sequence). CDR3 sequence reads: CAWNSLTENYGYTF. The complete variable domain, with remaining parts taken from reference TRBV30 and TRBJ1-2, reads SQTIHQWPATLVQPVGSPLSLECTVEGTSNPNLYWYRQAAGRGLQLLFYSVGIGQISSEVPQNLSASRPQDRQFILSSKKLLLSDSGFYLCAWNSLTENYGYTFGSGTRLTVV.

The gene calls are TRBV4-2 and TRBJ1-2; without DNA, the TCRdb call of TRBD1 cannot be checked. Germline CDR1 and CDR2: LGHNA and YNFKEQ. CDR3 length: 18 residues. The CDR3: CASSHPRTGLVGFYGYTF.

The chain carries TRBV20-1 and TRBJ2-7; TCRdb outputs TRBD1, but without DNA this stays unchecked. CDR3 length: 19 amino acids. Germline V gene lookup returns CDR1 DFQATT and CDR2 SNEGSKA (reference sequence). The CDR3 protein is CSAPTKPSDRVPQGYEQYF.

V usage is TRBV18 and J usage is TRBJ2-7; absent DNA, TCRdb's TRBD1 call cannot be checked. CDR3 length: 13 residues. Germline V gene data show CDR1 as KGHSH and CDR2 as LQKENI. CDR3 in amino acids: CASSPQTVYEQYF. Full variable domain (rest looked up from reference TRBV18 and TRBJ2-7): NAGVMQNPRHLVRRRGQEARLRCSPMKGHSHVYWYRQLPEEGLKFMVYLQKENIIDESGMPKERFSAEFPKEGPSILRIQQVVRGDSAAYFCASSPQTVYEQYFGPGTRLTVT.

This rearrangement joins TRBV12-3 or TRBV12-4 to TRBJ1-5; without DNA, the TCRdb call of TRBD1 cannot be checked. The CDR3 length is 14 residues. The CDR3 loop is CASSLETGTQPQHF.

The genes are TRBV7-9 and TRBJ2-5; TCRdb's D call of TRBD2 is untestable without DNA. The CDR3 length is 13 residues. CDR1 and CDR2 (germline): SEHNR, FQNEAQ (reference sequence). The CDR3: CASSRGPRETQYF.

The chain is built from TRBV3-1 and TRBJ2-1; the TCRdb D gene call, TRBD2, has no DNA to confirm it. Germline CDR1 LGHDT, CDR2 YNNKEL (reference sequence). The CDR3 spans 15 residues. The CDR3: CASSQGRGGYNEQFF.

This chain joins TRBV7-9 and TRBJ2-7; TCRdb lists TRBD1, though no DNA is available to test this call. There are 13 residues in the CDR3. The germline V gene has CDR1 SEHNR and CDR2 FQNEAQ (reference sequence). The CDR3 reads CASSRTGLREQYF.